Sequencing of this T cell receptor beta chain was carried out in a study of CD8 T cells in Susac syndrome. The study sequenced TCR beta in blood CD8+ and CD4+ T cells. The multiple sclerosis controls comprised treatment-naive patients whose relapsing-remitting disease was stable or active. FACS enriched CD8+ TEMRA cells, while bulk CD8+ and CD4+ were negatively isolated. Random hexamers primed reverse transcription of roughly 0.5 to 1 ug RNA. Amplification of TCR beta CDR3 by immunoSEQ multiplex PCR spanned 54 Vbeta and 13 Jbeta. TCRdb re-called the immunoSEQ multiplex PCR reads through MiXCR, storing one row per CDR3 protein. The table includes roughly 130,000 distinct CDR3 sequences, approximately 96% detected once. The germline V and J ends were trimmed by 6 bases and 2 bases, with 16 bases remaining between them. Looked up from germline, CDR1 is MNHEY and CDR2 is SMNVEV (reference sequence). This CDR3 is built from 15 residues.

This clonotype was obtained from a human donor with multiple sclerosis. The chain combines TRBV27 with TRBJ2-5; a weak D match, TRBD2 (5 bases). The source material was CD4+ T cells from PBMCs. The chain's CDR3 is CASRGLGGGQETQYF. CDR3 sequence (DNA): TGTGCCAGCAGAGGGCTGGGCGGAGGTCAAGAGACCCAGTACTTC.